This passage covers 22 T cell receptor beta chains from one sample sequenced in a study of blood T cells in healthy people across ages. Through a sample-barcoded 5' primer and a J-beta primer mix, a second PCR was run for roughly 6 to 11 cycles. A single record per CDR3 protein comes from TCRdb applying MiXCR to the 5' RACE reads. The table records some 900,000 distinct CDR3 sequences, under 50% of them present only once. Sequencing input: blood. These TCRs come from a man aged 30-40 years in good health.

The chain combines TRBV12-3 or TRBV12-4 with TRBJ1-1, with a tentative D call TRBD1 (5 bases). Trimming pared 6 bases from V and 1 base from J, leaving 12 bases between. This CDR3 is built from 14 residues. CDR3 coding DNA: TGTGCCAGCAGAAGCTCCGACAGGAACACTGAAGCTTTCTTT. As protein: CASRSSDRNTEAFF.

The V gene is TRBV28, the J gene TRBJ2-5, with D possibly TRBD2 on 6 matching bases. Trimming took 6 bases from V and 8 from J, leaving 7 bases between them. The CDR3 has 10 residues. The germline gives CDR1 MDHEN, CDR2 SYDVKM. The CDR3 protein is CASRGGTQYF. The CDR3 DNA reads TGTGCCAGCAGGGGAGGTACCCAGTACTTC.

The V and J genes are TRBV6-5 and TRBJ2-7; perhaps TRBD2 as D (5 bases). The last part of the DNA fits TRBJ2-5 better; the J call may be wrong. The CDR3 contains 14 residues. Germline values: CDR1 MNHEY, CDR2 SVGAGI. CDR3 in DNA: TGTGCCAGCAGTTACGCGGGTATACGCGAGACCCAGTACTTC. Protein sequence: CASSYAGIRETQYF.

The chain recombines TRBV20-1 with TRBJ2-1; 9 bases agree with TRBD1. This CDR3 comprises 14 residues. Looked up from germline, CDR1 is DFQATT and CDR2 is SNEGSKA (reference sequence). V was clipped by 6 bases and J by 8 bases; unmatched bases: 11. The CDR3 DNA follows: TGCAGTGCCATTCTCGACAGGGGGAATGATGAGCAGTTCTTC. Its translation: CSAILDRGNDEQFF.

This chain links TRBV5-5 with TRBJ1-1, with 7 bases fitting TRBD1. The CDR3 spans 13 residues. The ends lost 10 bases at V and 1 base at J; junction bases unmatched: 7. In germline, CDR1 is SGHKS, CDR2 YYEKEE (reference sequence). The CDR3 bases are TGTGCCGGCTCCCGACAGGGGAACACTGAAGCTTTCTTT. Translated: CAGSRQGNTEAFF.

A single count supports this clonotype. The junction differs from germline at one of its ends, possibly a read error. This chain uses TRBV10-2 with TRBJ2-3, with 7 bases aligning to TRBD1. The CDR3 length is 13 residues. Germline V CDR1 and CDR2: WSHSY, SAAADI. The CDR3 protein is CVSSEATGLAQYF. In DNA form, the CDR3 reads TGCGTCAGCAGTGAGGCGACAGGGCTGGCGCAGTATTTT.

The rearrangement uses TRBV4-2 and TRBJ2-1; D is unresolved. This CDR3 contains 14 residues. V lost 3 bases to trimming and J lost 5 bases, with 11 bases between them. The germline V gene has CDR1 LGHNA and CDR2 YNFKEQ. This chain's CDR3 is CASSQGSWDNEQFF. The CDR3 nucleotides are TGTGCCAGCAGCCAGGGCTCTTGGGACAATGAGCAGTTCTTC.

The rearrangement links TRBV20-1 to TRBJ1-2; the D gene is possibly TRBD1 (6 bases). The CDR3 consists of 15 residues. Trimming cost V 0 bases and J 3 bases, with 14 bases left between them. The germline V gene encodes CDR1 DFQATT and CDR2 SNEGSKA (reference sequence). The CDR3 DNA reads as TGCAGTGCTAGAGATCTTGGGGGCTTCGACTATGGCTACACCTTC. Residues: CSARDLGGFDYGYTF.

This chain connects TRBV19 to TRBJ2-7; the match to TRBD1 covers 9 bases. The CDR3 contains 16 residues. Trimming cost V 1 base and J 1 base; bases outside gene matches: 5. CDR1 and CDR2 from the germline V gene are LNHDA and SQIVND (reference sequence). CDR3 in amino acids: CASSIGRTGASYEQYF. CDR3 nucleotide sequence: TGTGCCAGTAGTATAGGACGGACAGGGGCATCCTACGAGCAGTACTTC.

In this sample, this clonotype turned up a few times. V and J are TRBV5-1 and TRBJ2-1; D call uncertain. V was pared by 0 bases and J by 5 bases, with 21 bases between. From germline, CDR1 is SGHRS and CDR2 YFSETQ. CDR3 length: 18 residues. DNA of the CDR3: TGCGCCAGCAGCTTGGCCGATCAATTTTTTGTGGCGGACAATGAGCAGTTCTTC. It is translated as CASSLADQFFVADNEQFF.

This chain joins TRBV9 and TRBJ2-1; 11 nucleotides match TRBD2. The germline CDR1 and CDR2 sequences are SGDLS and YYNGEE. Unmatched junction bases numbered 6, after V lost 4 bases and J lost 3 bases. The CDR3 is 16 residues long. The CDR3 DNA is TGTGCCAGCAGCACAGGACTAGCGGGTCTCTACAATGAGCAGTTCTTC. It is translated as CASSTGLAGLYNEQFF.

This clonotype was seen a few times. This rearrangement joins TRBV20-1 to TRBJ1-5; no firm D call. V was cut by 3 bases and J by 3 bases, with 9 bases left in between. This CDR3 comprises 13 residues. From germline, CDR1 is DFQATT and CDR2 SNEGSKA (reference sequence). CDR3 DNA: TGCAGTGCTAGCCCCGGGTACAATCAGCCCCAGCATTTT. Translated: CSASPGYNQPQHF.

This clonotype has more than one count but fewer than ten. CDR3 residues: CASSLMLAGDNEQFF. CDR3 nucleotide sequence: TGTGCCAGCAGCTTAATGCTAGCGGGGGACAATGAGCAGTTCTTC. V usage is TRBV7-3 and J usage is TRBJ2-1; 10 nucleotides agree with TRBD2. This CDR3 is 15 amino acids long. J lost 5 bases, V lost 1 base, and 2 bases had no gene match. CDR1 is SGHTA, CDR2 FQGTGA, per germline.

In this sample, this clonotype turned up a few times. The rearrangement uses TRBV30 and TRBJ2-7, with 7 positions matching TRBD1. The CDR3 runs 15 residues. CDR1 GTSNPN and CDR2 SVGIG come from the germline V gene (reference sequence). J was trimmed by 4 bases and V by 3 bases; bases with no gene match: 12. CDR3 nucleotides: TGTGCCTGGAGCCTGACAGGGTATGGGTCATACGAGCAGTACTTC. Its translation: CAWSLTGYGSYEQYF.

V is TRBV3-1 and J is TRBJ1-6; 7 bases line up with TRBD1. V gave up 0 bases and J gave up 9 bases; unmatched junction bases: 11. CDR3 length: 17 residues. CDR1 is LGHDT, CDR2 YNNKEL, per germline (reference sequence). The CDR3 DNA sequence: TGTGCCAGCAGCCAAGATCGAGACAGGGCTCCTTTTTCACCCCTCCACTTT. Protein: CASSQDRDRAPFSPLHF.

The chain carries TRBV7-9 and TRBJ1-5; no definite D call. The CDR3 is 12 residues long. The ends were cut back, 3 bases at V and 6 bases at J, with 6 bases in the middle. The germline gives CDR1 SEHNR, CDR2 FQNEAQ (reference sequence). The CDR3 DNA sequence: TGTGCCAGCAGCTTTAGTGGTCAGCCCCAGCATTTT. Its translation: CASSFSGQPQHF.

The chain uses TRBV4-3 and TRBJ2-7; D tentatively reads TRBD1 or TRBD2 (5 bases each). Germline-derived CDR1 and CDR2 are LGHNA and YSLEER. Trimming cost V 0 bases and J 3 bases, with 9 bases left between them. CDR3 length: 14 residues. CDR3 nucleotides: TGCGCCAGCAGCCAAGACAGGGCGGGCTACGAGCAGTACTTC. Residues: CASSQDRAGYEQYF.

Here the CDR3 reads CASSTSGTSANNEQFF. The CDR3 nucleotides read TGTGCCAGCAGCACTTCCGGGACTAGTGCCAACAATGAGCAGTTCTTC. The chain recombines TRBV7-3 with TRBJ2-1, with 8 nucleotides matching TRBD2. The V gene's germline CDR1 is SGHTA and CDR2 FQGTGA. With V trimmed by 5 bases and J by 5 bases, 11 bases remained unmatched. This CDR3 region has 16 residues.

The CDR3 reads CSARGQREPGDTQYF. DNA of the CDR3: TGCAGTGCTAGAGGTCAGCGGGAGCCGGGGGATACGCAGTATTTT. J is TRBJ2-3 and V is TRBV20-1; 8 bases match TRBD2. CDR1 DFQATT and CDR2 SNEGSKA come from the germline V gene (reference sequence). The CDR3 loop spans 15 amino acids. V lost 1 base and J lost 6; bases outside the gene matches: 9.

This clonotype has ten or more counts. The rearrangement uses TRBV2 and TRBJ2-7, with D perhaps TRBD1 (6 bases). With 6 bases removed from V and 4 bases from J, the gap between germline ends came to 13 bases. CDR3 length equals 13 residues. Per the germline V gene, CDR1 is SNHLY and CDR2 is FYNNEI. The CDR3 DNA follows: TGTGCCAGCAGGGTCCGGGGACAATACGAGCAGTACTTC. It encodes CASRVRGQYEQYF.

The genes are TRBV2 and TRBJ2-3; 10 nucleotides match TRBD2. CDR3 size: 15 residues. Germline CDR1 and CDR2: SNHLY and FYNNEI. V trimming: 8 bases; J trimming: 2 bases; junction bases outside the gene matches: 7. CDR3 loop: CASPLAGGFTDTQYF. The CDR3 DNA sequence: TGTGCCAGCCCTTTAGCGGGGGGCTTCACAGATACGCAGTATTTT.

The gene calls are TRBV7-2 and TRBJ1-1; 7 nucleotides align to TRBD1. CDR3 length equals 16 residues. In germline, CDR1 is SGHTA, CDR2 FQGNSA. Trimming cost V 5 bases and J 3 bases; bases outside gene matches: 12. The CDR3: CASSPLGGGRDTEAFF. CDR3 nucleotide sequence: TGTGCCAGCAGCCCGCTAGGAGGGGGCAGGGACACTGAAGCTTTCTTT.